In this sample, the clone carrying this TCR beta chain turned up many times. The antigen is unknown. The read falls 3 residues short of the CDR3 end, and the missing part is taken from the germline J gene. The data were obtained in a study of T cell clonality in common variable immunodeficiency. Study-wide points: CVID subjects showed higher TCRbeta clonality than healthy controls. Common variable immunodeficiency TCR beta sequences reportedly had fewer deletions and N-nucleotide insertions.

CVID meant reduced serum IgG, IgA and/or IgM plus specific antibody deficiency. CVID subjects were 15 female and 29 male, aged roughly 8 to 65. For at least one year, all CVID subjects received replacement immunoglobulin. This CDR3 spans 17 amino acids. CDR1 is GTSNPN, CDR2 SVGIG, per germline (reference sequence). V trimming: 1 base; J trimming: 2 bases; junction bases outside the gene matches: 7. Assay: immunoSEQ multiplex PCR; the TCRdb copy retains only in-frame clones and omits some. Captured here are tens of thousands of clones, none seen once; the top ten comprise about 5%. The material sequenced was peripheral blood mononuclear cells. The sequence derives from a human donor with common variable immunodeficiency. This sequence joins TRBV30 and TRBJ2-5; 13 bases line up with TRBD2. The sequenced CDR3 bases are TGTGCCTGGAGTGGGGGACTAGCGGGGAGACCTCAAGAGACC. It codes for CAWSGGLAGRPQET. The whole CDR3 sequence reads CAWSGGLAGRPQETQYF.